This T cell receptor beta chain was identified in a study of cytomegalovirus exposure and HLA in healthy donors (dated by TCRdb to about 2017). At the level of the whole study: The 666 repertoires of the first cohort and the 95 to 150 validation repertoires were produced on the same platform, according to a later analysis. The study combined high-throughput TCR immunosequencing, statistical association of individual TCRs with disease status, and machine learning to predict cytomegalovirus infection status. Along with the 666-subject first cohort, a separate validation cohort of around 110 different subjects was used. The aim of the study was to test whether cataloging public T cell receptors could identify signatures of past pathogen exposure.

Libraries were built with the immunoSEQ multiplex PCR assay. The paper's processing steps were these. A statistical classification framework was developed to diagnose cytomegalovirus status using the catalog of TCR beta chain sequences. TCRdb retrieved this table from immuneACCESS and kept in-frame rearrangements only. Not all clones are present; in checked studies, unresolved V genes account for under half, and no reason is known for the remainder. V, J and clone size are taken as reported in that table, and D and trimming were inferred from the DNA itself. This sample gives about 280,000 clones in total; roughly 90% of them show up just once. The ten largest clones take up approximately 0.94% of the sample. Details on this clone: Its antigen is still unknown. The sample holds no much larger clone one base away, and base qualities are not on file.

The donors were included in the validation cohort of over a hundred subjects, a group kept apart from the roughly 700-subject first cohort. Overall results and qualifications from the work: In vitro tests confirmed that a few of the cytomegalovirus-associated TCR beta chains recognize cytomegalovirus antigens. A later analysis had no HLA typing for the validation cohort, so co-occurrence there was scored across all 120 or so repertoires. Across donors, most TCR sequences were observed very rarely, whereas some public TCRs were present in many individuals. In both the original and validation cohorts, the classifier was reported to diagnose cytomegalovirus status with high specificity and sensitivity. It was suggested by the authors that the approach could potentially be generalized to other disease states and immunological phenotypes. Of the cluster scores, approximately 94% were above 0 in a later analysis, which found that TCRs clustered in the first cohort also tended to co-occur in the 120 or so validation repertoires. A total of about 180 TCR beta chains were listed by the study as associated with cytomegalovirus.

V was cut back by 5 bases and J by 6 bases, leaving a gap of 5 bases between them. Its CDR3 holds 11 amino acids, cysteine through phenylalanine. The retained sequence is limited to the CDR3, 33 bases, with the frame set at the first base. CDR1 and CDR2, per the germline V gene, are MDHEN and SYDVKM. The chain employs TRBV28 and TRBJ1-5; the D gene lacks a confident call. The sequenced material came from PBMCs. The receptor was derived from a young woman in good health and CMV-seronegative. This receptor carries the CDR3 CASSQIQPQHF. The DNA sequence reads TGTGCCAGCAGTCAAATTCAGCCCCAGCATTTT.